The rows below give T cell receptor beta chains drawn from one sample of a study of CD8 T cells in Susac syndrome. TCRdb reprocessed the immunoSEQ multiplex PCR reads via MiXCR and lists one record per CDR3 protein. The sample has some 150,000 distinct CDR3 sequences; about 95% are singletons. Source material: CD8+ T cells from PBMCs. The receptors derive from a human donor with multiple sclerosis. Each CDR3 is given with its conserved first and last residue. D genes are given only for firm matches. Clone sizes are given selectively: once, few, many, or a class where the clone is expanded.

. TRBJ1-1 . TRBV4-1 CASSVTIGIREAFF TGCGCCAGCAGCGTTACCATAGGAATAAGAGAAGCTTTCTTT
. TRBJ2-7 . TRBV2 CASIEAGDYEQYF TGTGCCAGCATTGAAGCAGGGGACTACGAGCAGTACTTC
. TRBJ1-1 . TRBV15 CATSRAENTEAFF TGTGCCACCAGCAGAGCAGAGAACACTGAAGCTTTCTTT
. TRBJ2-1 . TRBV5-1 CASGRTDNEQFF TGCGCCAGCGGAAGGACAGACAATGAGCAGTTCTTC
. TRBJ1-1 . TRBV30 CAWTAGQVDEAFF TGTGCCTGGACCGCGGGACAAGTTGATGAAGCTTTCTTT
TRBD1 TRBJ1-1 . TRBV4-2 CASSRQGEGFF TGTGCCAGCAGCCGACAGGGTGAGGGTTTCTTT
. TRBJ2-5 . TRBV18 CASSPRALWETQYF TGTGCCAGCTCACCACGGGCCTTGTGGGAGACCCAGTACTTC
. TRBJ2-3 . TRBV6-5 CASSYDGGEEDTQYF TGTGCCAGCAGTTACGATGGGGGAGAAGAAGATACGCAGTATTTT
. TRBJ1-5 once TRBV27 CASSLDVRQPQHF TGTGCCAGCAGTTTAGACGTACGACAGCCCCAGCATTTT
TRBD1 TRBJ1-2 once TRBV6-1 CASTADRGLHYGYTF TGTGCCAGCACTGCTGACAGGGGCCTACACTATGGCTACACCTTC
. TRBJ2-5 . TRBV3-1 CASSQDPAGETQYF TGTGCCAGCAGCCAAGATCCGGCGGGGGAGACCCAGTACTTC
. TRBJ2-3 . TRBV9 CASSVEAAPDTQYF TGTGCCAGCAGCGTAGAGGCGGCCCCAGATACGCAGTATTTT
. TRBJ2-2 . TRBV29-1 CSVEGVSGELFF TGCAGCGTTGAAGGAGTTTCCGGGGAGCTGTTTTTT
TRBD2 TRBJ2-5 . TRBV3-1 CASSQGRGGAEETQYF TGTGCCAGCAGCCAAGGGCGCGGGGGGGCAGAAGAGACCCAGTACTTC
TRBD1 TRBJ1-2 . TRBV19 CASTPGTGDYGYTF TGTGCCAGTACCCCAGGGACAGGGGACTATGGCTACACCTTC
. TRBJ2-7 . TRBV12-3/TRBV12-4 CASSSLTDTYEQYF TGTGCCAGCAGTTCGTTGACAGATACCTACGAGCAGTACTTC
TRBD1 TRBJ2-7 . TRBV2 CASSARTGGPHEQYF TGTGCCAGCAGTGCCAGGACAGGGGGCCCCCACGAGCAGTACTTC
. TRBJ2-3 . TRBV2 CASSERGGLTDTQYF TGTGCCAGCAGTGAAAGGGGGGGCCTAACAGATACGCAGTATTTT
. TRBJ2-5 . TRBV3-1 CASSSAAGGPETQYF TGTGCCAGCAGCTCGGCGGCCGGGGGACCAGAGACCCAGTACTTC
. TRBJ1-6 . TRBV23-1 CASTRAGALIDSPLHF TGCGCCAGCACCCGCGCGGGGGCTCTCATAGATTCACCCCTCCACTTT
. TRBJ2-1 . TRBV25-1 CASSVLGYNEQFF TGTGCCAGCAGTGTTCTCGGGTACAATGAGCAGTTCTTC
. TRBJ1-1 . TRBV7-6 CASSLAPSLNTEAFF TGTGCCAGCAGCTTAGCGCCGTCTTTGAACACTGAAGCTTTCTTT
. TRBJ1-4 . TRBV7-9 CASSLGWADNEKLFF TGTGCCAGCAGCTTAGGGTGGGCAGACAATGAAAAACTGTTTTTT
. TRBJ2-3 . TRBV13 CASSSYLENTDTQYF TGTGCCAGCAGCTCCTATTTAGAAAACACAGATACGCAGTATTTT
TRBD2 TRBJ2-3 few TRBV20-1 CSAPGGRGGPSTDTQYF TGCAGTGCCCCCGGGGGGCGGGGGGGACCTAGCACAGATACGCAGTATTTT
. TRBJ1-5 . TRBV12-3/TRBV12-4 CASSYGHRDQPQHF TGTGCCAGCAGTTATGGACATCGTGATCAGCCCCAGCATTTT
. TRBJ2-7 . TRBV5-1 CASSLTAYYEQYF TGCGCCAGCAGCTTAACAGCGTACTACGAGCAGTACTTC
TRBD2 TRBJ2-7 . TRBV5-1 CASSWSGGPLNEQYF TGCGCCAGCAGTTGGAGCGGGGGGCCGCTTAACGAGCAGTACTTC
TRBD1 TRBJ2-3 . TRBV5-8 CASSQDREGTDTQYF TGTGCCAGCAGCCAGGACAGGGAAGGCACAGATACGCAGTATTTT
TRBD2 TRBJ2-1 . TRBV7-9 CASSLILAGENEQFF TGTGCCAGCAGCTTAATACTAGCGGGAGAAAATGAGCAGTTCTTC
TRBD1 TRBJ2-7 once TRBV4-1 CASSQGQGAGEQYF TGCGCCAGCAGCCAGGGACAGGGGGCAGGGGAGCAGTACTTC
. TRBJ1-1 . TRBV15 CATSRVGTVNTEAFF TGTGCCACCAGCAGAGTTGGGACGGTGAACACTGAAGCTTTCTTT
. TRBJ2-7 . TRBV3-1 CASRQDLRAEQYF TGTGCCAGCAGACAAGACCTACGAGCAGAGCAGTACTTC
. TRBJ1-5 . TRBV14 CASSQLTGFNQPQHF TGTGCCAGCAGCCAACTCACAGGCTTTAATCAGCCCCAGCATTTT
TRBD1 TRBJ1-1 . TRBV3-1 CASSQGTGAAEAFF TGTGCCAGCAGCCAAGGGACAGGGGCGGCTGAAGCTTTCTTT
. TRBJ1-1 . TRBV20-1 CSANWENTEAFF TGCAGTGCTAACTGGGAGAACACTGAAGCTTTCTTT
TRBD1 TRBJ1-5 . TRBV15 CATSSAWDRGFQPQHF TGTGCCACCAGCAGTGCCTGGGACAGGGGGTTTCAGCCCCAGCATTTT
. TRBJ1-3 . TRBV29-1 CSVTIVGLPDFAGNTIYF TGCAGCGTTACCATTGTGGGCCTCCCAGATTTCGCTGGAAACACCATATATTTT
TRBD1 TRBJ1-1 . TRBV20-1 CSARKQGVPTEAFF TGCAGTGCTAGGAAACAGGGGGTCCCCACTGAAGCTTTCTTT
. TRBJ1-1 once TRBV7-9 CASSFSASTMNTEAFF TGTGCCAGCAGCTTCTCGGCGAGCACAATGAACACTGAAGCTTTCTTT
. TRBJ2-3 . TRBV2 CASSEVKGASTDTQYF TGTGCCAGCAGTGAAGTTAAAGGCGCCAGCACAGATACGCAGTATTTT
. TRBJ2-7 . TRBV5-1 CASSLVREAYEQYF TGCGCCAGCAGCTTGGTCAGGGAAGCCTACGAGCAGTACTTC
. TRBJ2-5 . TRBV27 CASSPTGLAETQYF TGTGCCAGCAGTCCGACGGGGCTTGCGGAGACCCAGTACTTC
. TRBJ2-1 once TRBV10-3 CATWGSGRYNEQFF TGTGCCACATGGGGAAGCGGGCGGTACAATGAGCAGTTCTTC
TRBD2 TRBJ2-1 once TRBV29-1 CSVALAGGEQFF TGCAGCGTTGCCTTAGCGGGGGGCGAGCAGTTCTTC
TRBD2 TRBJ2-1 once TRBV13 CASSPGLAAYNEQFF TGTGCCAGCAGCCCGGGGCTAGCGGCTTACAATGAGCAGTTCTTC
. TRBJ2-7 . TRBV15 CATSRVVTEYEQYF TGTGCCACCAGCAGGGTAGTCACCGAATACGAGCAGTACTTC
. TRBJ2-1 . TRBV12-3/TRBV12-4 CASLLGVYNEQFF TGTGCCAGCCTCCTGGGAGTCTACAATGAGCAGTTCTTC
TRBD1 TRBJ2-7 . TRBV27 CASSLQAGQGPYEQYF TGTGCCAGCAGTTTACAGGCCGGACAGGGGCCCTACGAGCAGTACTTC
. TRBJ2-7 . TRBV29-1 CSVDVGIGGEQYF TGCAGCGTTGACGTAGGGATCGGCGGCGAGCAGTACTTC
. TRBJ1-3 . TRBV29-1 CSVWIDTIYF TGCAGCGTTTGGATTGACACCATATATTTT
. TRBJ1-1 once TRBV7-9 CASSDGFIGTEAFF TGTGCCAGCAGCGACGGGTTTATAGGGACTGAAGCTTTCTTT
TRBD1 TRBJ2-1 . TRBV11-2 CASSTPGTGNEQFF TGTGCCAGCAGCACTCCCGGGACAGGGAATGAGCAGTTCTTC
. TRBJ2-3 once TRBV15 CATSRDRTNTDTQYF TGTGCCACCAGCAGAGATAGGACCAACACAGATACGCAGTATTTT
. TRBJ2-7 . TRBV14 CASSQIPGEKYF TGTGCCAGCAGCCAAATACCGGGGGAGAAGTACTTC
TRBD2 TRBJ2-1 . TRBV3-1 CASSLRAGGTVYNEQFF TGTGCCAGCAGCCTTCGAGCGGGGGGGACCGTCTACAATGAGCAGTTCTTC
TRBD2 TRBJ2-2 once TRBV11-3 CASSSRLAGGNGELFF TGTGCCAGCAGCTCCCGACTAGCGGGGGGTAACGGGGAGCTGTTTTTT
. TRBJ2-3 once TRBV12-3/TRBV12-4 CASSSQGYGDTQYF TGTGCCAGCAGCTCCCAGGGGTACGGAGATACGCAGTATTTT
TRBD2 TRBJ2-1 once TRBV25-1 CASRGGGIYNEQFF TGTGCCAGCAGGGGCGGGGGAATCTACAATGAGCAGTTCTTC
. TRBJ1-2 few TRBV28 CASSLDRNYGYTF TGTGCCAGCAGTTTAGACCGGAACTATGGCTACACCTTC